One and the same sample provided the 2 T cell receptor beta chains below, sequenced in a study of graft-versus-host responses after intestinal transplantation. Antigen specificity for these receptors is unknown. Produced via immunoSEQ multiplex PCR; TCRdb's table is partial and in-frame only. The sample holds about 85,000 clones, roughly 85% seen once. The source material was unstimulated CD4+ T cells sorted from spleen or lymph node cells, sampled before intestinal transplant. The receptors shown here come from a human donor who received an intestinal transplant.

The chain combines TRBV5-4 with TRBJ2-7; TRBD2 is a possible D gene (6 bases). Germline-derived CDR1 and CDR2 are SGHNT and YYREEE (reference sequence). The germline V and J ends were trimmed by 0 bases and 5 bases, with 12 bases remaining between them. The CDR3 is made up of 14 amino acids. As DNA, the CDR3 is TGTGCCAGCAGCTTGGCGGGACTCACGAACGAGCAGTACTTC. It yields the protein CASSLAGLTNEQYF.

The chain uses TRBV15 and TRBJ2-5; 16 positions match TRBD2. The CDR3 is 17 amino acids. CDR1 is LNHNV, CDR2 YYDKDF, per germline (reference sequence). The trim removed 5 bases at V and 1 base at J, leaving 4 bases unmatched. CDR3 residues: CATSAGTSGGVQETQYF. The CDR3 bases are TGTGCCACCAGCGCCGGGACTAGCGGGGGGGTCCAAGAGACCCAGTACTTC. Full variable domain (remainder filled in from reference TRBV15 and TRBJ2-5): DAMVIQNPRYQVTQFGKPVTLSCSQTLNHNVMYWYQQKSSQAPKLLFHYYDKDFNNEADTPDNFQSRRPNTSFCFLDIRSPGLGDTAMYLCATSAGTSGGVQETQYFGPGTRLLVL.